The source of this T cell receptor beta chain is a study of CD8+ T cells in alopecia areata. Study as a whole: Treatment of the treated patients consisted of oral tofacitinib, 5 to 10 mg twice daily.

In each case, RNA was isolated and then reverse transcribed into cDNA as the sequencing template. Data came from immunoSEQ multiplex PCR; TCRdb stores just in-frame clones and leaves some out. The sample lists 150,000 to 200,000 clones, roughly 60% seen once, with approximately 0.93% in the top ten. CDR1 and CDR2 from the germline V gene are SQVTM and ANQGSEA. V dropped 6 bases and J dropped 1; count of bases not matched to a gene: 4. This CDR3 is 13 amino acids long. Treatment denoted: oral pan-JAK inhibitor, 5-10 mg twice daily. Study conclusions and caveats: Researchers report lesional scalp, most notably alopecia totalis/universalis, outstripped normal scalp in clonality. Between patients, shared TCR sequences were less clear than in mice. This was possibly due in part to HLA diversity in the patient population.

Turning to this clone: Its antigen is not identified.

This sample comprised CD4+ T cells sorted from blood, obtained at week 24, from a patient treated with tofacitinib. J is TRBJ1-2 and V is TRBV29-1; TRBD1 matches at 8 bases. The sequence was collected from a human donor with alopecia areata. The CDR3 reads CSVGQGGNYGYTF. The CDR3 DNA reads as TGCAGCGTCGGACAGGGTGGTAACTATGGCTACACCTTC.